The rows below give T cell receptor beta chains drawn from one sample of a study of blood T cell repertoires in COVID-19. This table comes from immunoSEQ multiplex PCR, and its TCRdb copy is limited to in-frame clones, with some not included. The table records about 170,000 clones, less than 90% of them present only once. The sequenced sample consisted of peripheral blood. These receptors were collected from a woman aged 60-75 years with COVID-19, enrolled during active disease. The CDR3 runs from the conserved cysteine through the conserved F or W. D genes are given only for firm matches. A row's size may be missing; if present it is once, few, many or a size class.

clone size,J gene,V gene,D gene,CDR3 DNA,CDR3 protein
NA,TRBJ1-2,TRBV4-3,NA,TGCGCCAGCAGCCAAGTGGGCAGACCTAACTATGGCTACACCTTC,CASSQVGRPNYGYTF
once,TRBJ1-3,TRBV28,NA,TGTGCCAGCAGTTTATATGGGGAGGCTGGAAACACCATATATTTT,CASSLYGEAGNTIYF
NA,TRBJ1-2,TRBV6-5,TRBD1,TGTGCCAGCAGTTACTCGGTCAGGGGGCAGGAGGGCTACACCTTC,CASSYSVRGQEGYTF
once,TRBJ1-5,TRBV9,NA,TGTGCCAGCAGCGTAGATGGGGCCCGTCAGCCCCAGCATTTT,CASSVDGARQPQHF
NA,TRBJ1-1,TRBV6-5,NA,TGTGCCAGCAGCTTCTCCAGAGGGTTAGGCACTGAAGCTTTCTTT,CASSFSRGLGTEAFF
NA,TRBJ2-5,TRBV4-1,TRBD2,TGCGCCAGCAGCCAAGATCCTCCTAGCGGGAGTAGAGAGACCCAGTACTTC,CASSQDPPSGSRETQYF
many,TRBJ2-3,TRBV18,NA,TGTGCCAGCGAGAGCGGAAATACGCAGTATTTT,CASESGNTQYF
once,TRBJ1-4,TRBV5-1,NA,TGCGCCAGCAGCTTGGCCGGCCCGGGGGGTGAAAAACTGTTTTTT,CASSLAGPGGEKLFF
NA,TRBJ2-7,TRBV28,TRBD1,TGTGCCAGCAGAGGTCCGGGACAGGGTTACGAGCAGTACTTC,CASRGPGQGYEQYF
NA,TRBJ1-1,TRBV10-3,TRBD1,TGTGCCATCAGCTCTTTTGGACAGGTCCGGAACACTGAAGCTTTCTTT,CAISSFGQVRNTEAFF
once,TRBJ1-1,TRBV9,NA,TGTGCCAGCAGCCCGCCATCGGGGGGTGAAGCTTTCTTT,CASSPPSGGEAFF
NA,TRBJ2-6,TRBV6-6,NA,TGTGCCAGCAGTTCAGGTGCCACTGGGGCCAACGTCCTGACTTTC,CASSSGATGANVLTF
NA,TRBJ1-2,TRBV19,TRBD1,TGTGCCAGTAGTCTAGGGTCGACAGGGATCAACTATGGCTACACCTTC,CASSLGSTGINYGYTF
NA,TRBJ2-1,TRBV27,NA,TGTGCCAGCAGTTTATCGGCTAGCGTATACAATGAGCAGTTCTTC,CASSLSASVYNEQFF
NA,TRBJ1-1,TRBV4-3,NA,TGCGCCAGCAGCCAAATCCAGAGACTTAACACTGAAGCTTTCTTT,CASSQIQRLNTEAFF
NA,TRBJ1-1,TRBV19,NA,TGTGCCAGTAGGACAGGCAACACTGAAGCTTTCTTT,CASRTGNTEAFF
NA,TRBJ1-1,TRBV7-9,NA,TGTGCCAGCAGCTTAGGGAGGAGGTACGGGGGGAACACTGAAGCTTTCTTT,CASSLGRRYGGNTEAFF
NA,TRBJ2-7,TRBV30,TRBD2,TGTGCCTGGAGTCCAGGGACTAGCGGGAGGCACGAGCAGTACTTC,CAWSPGTSGRHEQYF
NA,TRBJ2-7,TRBV30,NA,TGTGCCTGGAGTCCCGGAGTTTCCTACGAGCAGTACTTC,CAWSPGVSYEQYF
NA,TRBJ2-7,TRBV7-9,NA,TGTGCCAGCAGCCCTTCGGTATTAGCGACTAGCGAGCAGTACTTC,CASSPSVLATSEQYF
few,TRBJ2-5,TRBV6-2/TRBV6-3,NA,TGTGCCAGCAGTGAGGTTCACAACCAAGAGACCCAGTACTTC,CASSEVHNQETQYF
NA,TRBJ2-3,TRBV2,TRBD2,TGTGCCAGCACCCTGACTAGCGGGAGGGCCGGAGATACGCAGTATTTT,CASTLTSGRAGDTQYF
NA,TRBJ2-7,TRBV19,TRBD2,TGTGCCAGTAGGATGGGGGGAGGGAGTTCCTACGAGCAGTACTTC,CASRMGGGSSYEQYF